Listed below are T cell receptor beta chains from one sample, sequenced in a study of cytomegalovirus exposure and HLA in healthy donors. The method was immunoSEQ multiplex PCR; TCRdb's version includes in-frame clones alone and lacks a portion of them. This sample contains about 42,000 clones. Sequences were obtained from PBMCs. Receptors were obtained from a man under 40 in good health and CMV-seronegative. The CDR3 runs from the conserved cysteine through the conserved F or W. The D gene is left open where the match is weak.

D	V	J	CDR3	DNA
TRBD2	TRBV4-1	TRBJ2-1	CASSQHGTSGEQFF	TGCGCCAGCAGCCAGCACGGGACTAGCGGTGAGCAGTTCTTC
TRBD1	TRBV29-1	TRBJ1-2	CSVVPGQGYGYTF	TGCAGCGTCGTACCGGGACAGGGGTATGGCTACACCTTC
NA	TRBV7-9	TRBJ1-4	CASSLVRAKGLSAGF	TGTGCCAGCAGCTTGGTAAGGGCCAAGGGGTTATCAGCGGGCTTT
TRBD2	TRBV29-1	TRBJ2-7	CSVASGSSYEQYF	TGCAGCGTCGCTAGCGGTAGCTCCTACGAGCAGTACTTC
TRBD1	TRBV7-2	TRBJ1-2	CASSYSGTGGARGYTF	TGTGCCAGCAGCTACTCCGGGACAGGGGGCGCGAGAGGCTACACCTTC
NA	TRBV7-2	TRBJ1-1	CASSLAWGQNTEAFF	TGTGCCAGCAGCTTAGCGTGGGGGCAGAACACTGAAGCTTTCTTT
NA	TRBV7-9	TRBJ2-1	CASSPSGNEQFF	TGTGCCAGCAGCCCCTCCGGCAATGAGCAGTTCTTC
NA	TRBV5-6	TRBJ1-6	CASSLGVPRGNSPLHF	TGTGCCAGCAGCTTGGGGGTCCCGCGAGGTAATTCACCCCTCCACTTT
TRBD1	TRBV4-2	TRBJ2-2	CASSQYRGNTGELFF	TGTGCCAGCAGCCAATACAGGGGAAACACCGGGGAGCTGTTTTTT
NA	TRBV5-1	TRBJ2-7	CASSLAAEYEQYF	TGCGCCAGCAGCTTGGCCGCAGAATACGAGCAGTACTTC
NA	TRBV11-2	TRBJ2-7	CASSAYPGKGPYEQYF	TGTGCCAGCAGCGCGTACCCCGGGAAAGGACCCTACGAGCAGTACTTC
TRBD2	TRBV7-9	TRBJ2-5	CASSSDGLAGLQETQYF	TGTGCCAGCAGCTCAGATGGATTAGCGGGACTCCAAGAGACCCAGTACTTC
NA	TRBV7-9	TRBJ2-6	CASTIEGTPLTNVLTF	TGTGCCAGCACCATAGAAGGGACTCCGCTAACCAACGTCCTGACTTTC
NA	TRBV6-5	TRBJ1-1	CASSYSTGQEAFF	TGTGCCAGCAGTTACTCCACAGGGCAAGAAGCTTTCTTT
NA	TRBV6-5	TRBJ1-2	CASSYRQFSRYTF	TGTGCCAGCAGTTACCGACAATTCTCCCGCTACACCTTC
NA	TRBV30	TRBJ1-5	CAWSNQGEQPQHF	TGTGCCTGGAGTAACCAGGGTGAACAGCCCCAGCATTTT
TRBD2	TRBV30	TRBJ2-1	CAWGGGVSIF	TGTGCCTGGGGCGGGGGGGTCTCGATCTTC
TRBD1	TRBV4-2	TRBJ1-1	CASSQRRTGTEAFF	TGTGCCAGCAGCCAACGGAGGACAGGGACGGAAGCTTTCTTT
NA	TRBV30	TRBJ1-1	CAWSPQNTEAFF	TGTGCCTGGAGTCCCCAGAACACTGAAGCTTTCTTT
NA	TRBV5-1	TRBJ2-7	CASSEDFTLSYEQYF	TGCGCCAGCAGCGAGGACTTTACTCTATCCTACGAGCAGTACTTC
NA	TRBV11-3	TRBJ2-2	CASSLASFTGELFF	TGTGCCAGCAGCTTAGCGTCCTTTACCGGGGAGCTGTTTTTT
NA	TRBV28	TRBJ1-5	CASTLRRGFQPQHF	TGTGCCAGCACCTTACGCAGGGGATTCCAGCCCCAGCATTTT
TRBD1	TRBV30	TRBJ2-7	CAWCPGTGRYEQYF	TGTGCCTGGTGCCCCGGGACAGGGAGATACGAGCAGTACTTC
TRBD2	TRBV4-3	TRBJ2-5	CASSQIPSRGAKETQYF	TGCGCCAGCAGCCAAATTCCCTCGCGGGGGGCCAAAGAGACCCAGTACTTC
TRBD1	TRBV5-4	TRBJ1-2	CASSFGQGRNGYTF	TGTGCCAGCAGCTTTGGACAGGGAAGAAATGGCTACACCTTC
NA	TRBV30	TRBJ1-6	CAWRLVGVLLNSPLHF	TGTGCCTGGAGACTCGTAGGTGTTTTACTAAATTCACCCCTCCACTTT
NA	TRBV7-9	TRBJ2-3	CASSPPVSQGLDTQYF	TGTGCCAGCAGCCCCCCCGTTAGCCAGGGATTAGATACGCAGTATTTT
TRBD2	TRBV5-1	TRBJ2-1	CASSSSGTSSHNEQFF	TGCGCCAGCAGCTCTTCCGGGACTAGCAGCCACAATGAGCAGTTCTTC
NA	TRBV29-1	TRBJ2-7	CSVVATGSYEQYF	TGCAGCGTTGTAGCGACAGGCAGCTACGAGCAGTACTTC
NA	TRBV6-5	TRBJ2-1	CASSSDSRGNEQFF	TGTGCCAGCAGTTCGGATAGCAGGGGCAATGAGCAGTTCTTC
NA	TRBV18	TRBJ1-6	CASSKHRDPSSSPLHF	TGTGCCAGCTCAAAGCACAGGGACCCATCTAGTTCACCCCTCCACTTT
NA	TRBV11-2	TRBJ2-7	CASSFKSSSYEQYF	TGTGCCAGCAGCTTTAAGAGTAGCTCCTACGAGCAGTACTTC
TRBD2	TRBV6-5	TRBJ2-1	CATGGSYNEQFF	TGTGCCACCGGGGGGTCCTACAATGAGCAGTTCTTC
NA	TRBV4-3	TRBJ2-7	CASSQARYSYEQYF	TGCGCCAGCAGCCAAGCCAGGTACTCCTACGAGCAGTACTTC
NA	TRBV6-5	TRBJ1-1	CASISLGGSTEAFF	TGTGCCAGCATCTCCCTGGGGGGTAGCACTGAAGCTTTCTTT
TRBD2	TRBV4-1	TRBJ2-7	CASSQPHAGLAGGREQYF	TGCGCCAGCAGCCAACCTCACGCCGGGCTAGCGGGAGGGAGGGAGCAGTACTTC
NA	TRBV5-1	TRBJ2-7	CASSSDRTLGEQYF	TGCGCCAGCAGCTCAGACAGGACTCTTGGTGAGCAGTACTTC
TRBD2	TRBV6-1	TRBJ2-1	CASSDSSGTDNEQFF	TGTGCCAGCAGTGACTCTAGCGGGACGGACAATGAGCAGTTCTTC
NA	TRBV11-1	TRBJ1-4	CASSLMSATNEKLFF	TGTGCCAGCAGCTTAATGTCGGCAACTAATGAAAAACTGTTTTTT
TRBD1	TRBV30	TRBJ1-1	CAWSPGDRATEAFF	TGTGCCTGGAGTCCGGGGGACAGGGCCACTGAAGCTTTCTTT
TRBD1	TRBV10-3	TRBJ2-7	CATCPGQGGYEQYF	TGTGCCACCTGCCCGGGACAGGGAGGCTACGAGCAGTACTTC
NA	TRBV27	TRBJ2-7	CASSLWGRGAYEQYF	TGTGCCAGCAGTTTATGGGGCAGGGGGGCGTACGAGCAGTACTTC
NA	TRBV14	TRBJ2-1	CASSQDPGGILGNEQFF	TGTGCCAGCAGCCAAGATCCCGGGGGAATCCTGGGCAATGAGCAGTTCTTC
TRBD1	TRBV18	TRBJ1-5	CASSSIRTGQNQPQHF	TGTGCCAGCTCATCAATAAGGACAGGTCAAAATCAGCCCCAGCATTTT
NA	TRBV5-1	TRBJ2-2	CASSLGATGTGELFF	TGCGCCAGCAGCTTAGGGGCTACTGGCACCGGGGAGCTGTTTTTT
TRBD2	TRBV5-4	TRBJ2-5	CASSRAGAQETQYF	TGTGCCAGCAGCAGAGCGGGGGCCCAAGAGACCCAGTACTTC